The sample holds many counts of the clone carrying this T cell receptor (beta chain). The sample belongs to a study of T cells in Graves' hyperthyroidism and ophthalmopathy. Across the whole study: At initial diagnosis, before any treatment had begun, peripheral blood was obtained.

Germline V CDR1 and CDR2: SGHAT, FQNNGV. The CDR3 is 15 amino acids. V was pared by 5 bases and J by 4 bases, with 15 bases between. Amplified TCR beta CDR3 regions came from RNA transcripts. The TCR CDR3 was amplified in a first-round RT-PCR using the HTBI primer set. TCRdb redid the calling of the multiplex PCR reads with MiXCR, one entry per CDR3 protein. There are around 400,000 distinct CDR3 sequences in the sample; roughly 15% occur only once, and roughly a fifth lies in the top ten. Exclusion criteria comprised uncontrolled infection, other autoimmune disease, pregnancy or lactation. Orbital computed tomography and thyroid ultrasound, together with serum TRAb and thyroxine and clinical symptoms, were used for diagnoses.

Material for sequencing was blood. The rearrangement uses TRBV11-2 and TRBJ2-1; D could derive from TRBD1 or TRBD2 (5 bases each). This clonotype was obtained from a woman aged 55-75 years with Graves' ophthalmopathy. The DNA for the CDR3 is TGTGCCAGCAGCCCAATGGGGCCGGGGTACAATGAGCAGTTCTTC. Encoded protein: CASSPMGPGYNEQFF. The full variable domain, in which reference TRBV11-2 and TRBJ2-1 provide the parts outside the CDR3, is EAGVAQSPRYKIIEKRQSVAFWCNPISGHATLYWYQQILGQGPKLLIQFQNNGVVDDSQLPKDRFSAERLKGVDSTLKIQPAKLEDSAVYLCASSPMGPGYNEQFFGPGTRLTVL.